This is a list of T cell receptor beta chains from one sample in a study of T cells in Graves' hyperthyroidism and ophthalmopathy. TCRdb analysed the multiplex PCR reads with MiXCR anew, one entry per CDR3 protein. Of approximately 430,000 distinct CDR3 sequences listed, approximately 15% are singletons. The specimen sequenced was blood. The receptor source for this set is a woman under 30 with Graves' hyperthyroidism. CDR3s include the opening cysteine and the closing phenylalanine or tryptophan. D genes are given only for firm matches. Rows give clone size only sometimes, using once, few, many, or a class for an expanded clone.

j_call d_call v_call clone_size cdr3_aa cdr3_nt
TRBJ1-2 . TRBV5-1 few CASSGGDGTYGYTF TGCGCCAGCAGCGGGGGAGACGGGACATATGGCTACACCTTC
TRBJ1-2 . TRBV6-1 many CASRNREGRDGYTF TGTGCCAGCAGGAACAGGGAAGGCAGAGATGGCTACACCTTC
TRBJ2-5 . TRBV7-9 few CASSRPGQGGETQYF TGTGCCAGCAGCCGTCCAGGGCAGGGAGGAGAGACCCAGTACTTC
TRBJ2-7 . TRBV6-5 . CASSYSQVRSYEQYF TGTGCCAGCAGTTACTCGCAGGTCCGCTCCTACGAGCAGTACTTC
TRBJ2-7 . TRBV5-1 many CASSLDYGSARYEQYF TGCGCCAGCAGCTTGGATTACGGGAGTGCGCGCTACGAGCAGTACTTC
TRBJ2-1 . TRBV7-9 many CASSFPGLEQFF TGTGCCAGCAGCTTTCCAGGGCTTGAGCAGTTCTTC
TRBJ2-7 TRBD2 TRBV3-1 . CASSQDLTSGSSYEQYF TGTGCCAGCAGCCAAGATCTTACTAGCGGGAGCTCCTACGAGCAGTACTTC
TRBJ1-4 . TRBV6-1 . CASRDDMVSMWKLFF TGTGCCAGCAGGGACGACATGGTGTCGATGTGGAAACTGTTTTTT
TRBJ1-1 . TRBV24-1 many CATSDSGGENTEAFF TGTGCCACCAGTGATTCGGGGGGTGAGAACACTGAAGCTTTCTTT
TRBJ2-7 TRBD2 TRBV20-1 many CSASPGLAALEQYF TGCAGTGCTAGTCCGGGACTAGCGGCTTTGGAGCAGTACTTC
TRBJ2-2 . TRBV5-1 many CASSLGTNTGELFF TGTGCCAGCAGTTTAGGGACGAACACCGGGGAGCTGTTTTTT
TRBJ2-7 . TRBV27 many CASSEVWGQKQYF TGTGCCAGCAGTGAAGTCTGGGGGCAAAAGCAGTACTTC
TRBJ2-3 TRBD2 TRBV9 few CASSVGGTTDTQYF TGTGCCAGCAGCGTCGGGGGGACCACAGATACGCAGTATTTT
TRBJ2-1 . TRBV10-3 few CATQRSRDNEQFF TGTGCCACCCAACGGAGTCGCGACAATGAGCAGTTCTTC
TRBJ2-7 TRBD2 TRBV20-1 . CSASKASGAYEQYF TGCAGTGCTAGTAAGGCTAGCGGCGCTTACGAGCAGTACTTC
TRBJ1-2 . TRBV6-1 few CASSTTGTPYGYTF TGTGCCAGCAGTACTACAGGTACTCCCTATGGCTACACCTTC
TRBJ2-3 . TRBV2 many CASTSEHTDTQYF TGTGCCAGCACATCGGAGCACACAGATACGCAGTATTTT
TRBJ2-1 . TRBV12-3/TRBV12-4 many CASSSAGARSLYNEQFF TGTGCCAGCAGTTCCGCCGGGGCCAGATCACTCTACAATGAGCAGTTCTTC
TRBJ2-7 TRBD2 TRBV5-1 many CASSPKTSGSYEQYF TGCGCCAGCAGCCCCAAGACTAGCGGGAGTTACGAGCAGTACTTC
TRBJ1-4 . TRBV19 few CASSSRSSPGEKLFF TGTGCCAGTAGTTCCAGATCCAGCCCAGGGGAAAAACTGTTTTTT
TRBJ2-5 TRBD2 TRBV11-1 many CASSPSGRLETQYF TGTGCCAGCAGCCCAAGCGGGAGGTTGGAGACCCAGTACTTC
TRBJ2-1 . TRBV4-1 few CATRSWSGYNEQFF TGCGCCACCCGATCATGGAGTGGTTACAATGAGCAGTTCTTC
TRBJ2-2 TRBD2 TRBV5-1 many CASSLATSGVNTGELFF TGCGCCAGCAGCTTGGCCACTAGCGGGGTTAACACCGGGGAGCTGTTTTTT
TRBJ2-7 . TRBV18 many CASSPRSSDEQYF TGTGCCAGCTCACCACGAAGTAGTGACGAGCAGTACTTC
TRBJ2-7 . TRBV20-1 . CSARDLMPGPGPNYEQYF TGCAGTGCTAGAGATTTGATGCCAGGGCCCGGACCAAACTACGAGCAGTACTTC
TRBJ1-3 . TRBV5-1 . CASSRGGRGDTIYF TGCGCCAGCAGCCGTGGGGGGCGCGGGGACACCATATATTTT
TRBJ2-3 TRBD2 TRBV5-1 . CASSLGLAGGTRADTQYF TGCGCCAGCAGCTTAGGACTAGCGGGAGGGACGCGGGCAGATACGCAGTATTTT
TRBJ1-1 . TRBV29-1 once CSGGGIMNTEAFF TGCAGCGGGGGTGGGATAATGAACACTGAAGCTTTCTTT
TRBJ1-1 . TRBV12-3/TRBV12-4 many CASSPRPRNTEAFF TGTGCCAGCAGTCCCCGACCCCGGAACACTGAAGCTTTCTTT
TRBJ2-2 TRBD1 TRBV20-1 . CSARDLTGMNTGELFF TGCAGTGCTAGAGACCTGACAGGGATGAACACCGGGGAGCTGTTTTTT
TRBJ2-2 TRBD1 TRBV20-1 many CSARPGQGTGELFF TGCAGTGCTAGGCCGGGACAGGGTACCGGGGAGCTGTTTTTT
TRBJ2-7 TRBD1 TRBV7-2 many CASSFERGQPEQYF TGTGCCAGCAGCTTCGAGAGGGGGCAACCCGAGCAGTACTTC
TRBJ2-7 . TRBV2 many CASSEEILGEQYF TGTGCCAGCAGTGAAGAGATACTTGGGGAGCAGTACTTC
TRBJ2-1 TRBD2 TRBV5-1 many CASSWASGRNNEQFF TGCGCCAGCAGCTGGGCTAGCGGGAGGAACAATGAGCAGTTCTTC
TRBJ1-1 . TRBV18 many CASTEQRSNTEAFF TGTGCCAGTACCGAACAGAGATCCAACACTGAAGCTTTCTTT
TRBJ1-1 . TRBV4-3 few CASSQGQVSGGTAFF TGCGCCAGCAGCCAAGGTCAGGTTTCCGGTGGAACTGCTTTCTTT
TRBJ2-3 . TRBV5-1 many CASSSGQIPLGPDTQYF TGCGCCAGCAGCTCCGGACAGATACCACTTGGCCCAGATACGCAGTATTTT
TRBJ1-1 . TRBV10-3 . CAISGQSEAFF TGTGCCATCAGTGGACAGTCAGAAGCTTTCTTT
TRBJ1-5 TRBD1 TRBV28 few CASSQRQGPGNQPQHF TGTGCCAGCAGCCAACGACAGGGTCCGGGCAATCAGCCCCAGCATTTT
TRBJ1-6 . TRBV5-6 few CASSLGTSPSSYNSPLHF TGTGCCAGCAGCTTGGGAACATCGCCCTCCTCCTATAATTCACCCCTCCACTTT
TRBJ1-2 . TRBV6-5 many CASSYKTQSNYGYTF TGTGCCAGCAGTTACAAAACCCAATCTAACTATGGCTACACCTTC
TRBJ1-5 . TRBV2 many CASSEIGGGSTQPQHF TGTGCCAGCAGTGAAATCGGGGGGGGGAGCACTCAGCCCCAGCATTTT
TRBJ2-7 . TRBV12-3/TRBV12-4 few CASSLGLRETEQYF TGTGCCAGCAGTTTAGGGTTACGGGAGACGGAGCAGTACTTC
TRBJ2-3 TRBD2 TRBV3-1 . CASSQAAGGADTQYF TGTGCCAGCAGCCAAGCGGCGGGAGGTGCAGATACGCAGTATTTT
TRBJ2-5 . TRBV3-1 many CATSDSSGETQYF TGTGCCACCTCAGACTCGAGTGGGGAGACCCAGTACTTC
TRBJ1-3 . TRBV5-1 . CASSSGGLAGNTIYF TGCGCCAGCAGCTCCGGGGGGCTTGCGGGAAACACCATATATTTT
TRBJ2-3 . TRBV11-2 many CASSLDGQFTDTQYF TGTGCCAGCAGCTTAGATGGCCAGTTCACAGATACGCAGTATTTT
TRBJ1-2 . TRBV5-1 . CASSLDVGFGGYTF TGCGCCAGCAGCTTGGATGTCGGGTTTGGTGGCTACACCTTC
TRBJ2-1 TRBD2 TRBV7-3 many CASSYGTSGSMREQFF TGTGCCAGCAGCTACGGGACTAGCGGGAGTATGAGGGAGCAGTTCTTC
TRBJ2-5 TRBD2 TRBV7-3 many CASSLSGGLETQYF TGTGCCAGCAGCTTAAGCGGGGGGCTGGAGACCCAGTACTTC
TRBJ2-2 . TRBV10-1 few CASSRGLNTGELFF TGCGCCAGCAGCAGAGGATTGAACACCGGGGAGCTGTTTTTT
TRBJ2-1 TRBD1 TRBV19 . CASSMGTGGDEQFF TGTGCCAGTAGTATGGGGACAGGGGGCGATGAGCAGTTCTTC
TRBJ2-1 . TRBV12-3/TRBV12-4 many CASSLARRARVFYNEQFF TGTGCCAGCAGTTTAGCGAGGAGGGCCAGGGTATTCTACAATGAGCAGTTCTTC
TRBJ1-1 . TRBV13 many CASSESVGEAFF TGTGCCAGCAGCGAGTCCGTCGGTGAAGCTTTCTTT
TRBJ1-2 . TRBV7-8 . CAGSLVGREFYGYTF TGTGCCGGCAGCTTAGTGGGCAGGGAGTTCTATGGCTACACCTTC
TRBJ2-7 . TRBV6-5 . CASSYSITEGYLNEQYF TGTGCCAGCAGTTACTCGATTACCGAGGGGTACCTAAACGAGCAGTACTTC
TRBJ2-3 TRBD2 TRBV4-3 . CASSQAWGTSGSVRTDTQYF TGCGCCAGCAGCCAAGCGTGGGGGACTAGCGGGAGTGTAAGGACAGATACGCAGTATTTT
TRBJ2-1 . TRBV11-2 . CASSLDSNEKLF TGTGCCAGCAGCTTAGATAGCAATGAGAAGCTCTTC